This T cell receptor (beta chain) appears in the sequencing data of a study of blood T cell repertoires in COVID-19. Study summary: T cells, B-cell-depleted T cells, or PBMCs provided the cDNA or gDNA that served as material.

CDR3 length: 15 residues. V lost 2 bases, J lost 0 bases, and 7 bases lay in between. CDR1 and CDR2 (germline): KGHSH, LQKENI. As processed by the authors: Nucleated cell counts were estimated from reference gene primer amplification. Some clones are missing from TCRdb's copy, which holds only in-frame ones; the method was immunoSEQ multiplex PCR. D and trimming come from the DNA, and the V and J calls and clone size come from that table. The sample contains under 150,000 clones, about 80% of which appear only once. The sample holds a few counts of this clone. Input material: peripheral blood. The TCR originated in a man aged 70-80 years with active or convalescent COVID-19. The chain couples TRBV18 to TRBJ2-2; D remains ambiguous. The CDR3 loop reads CASSPVHTNTGELFF. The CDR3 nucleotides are TGTGCCAGCTCACCAGTACATACGAACACCGGGGAGCTGTTTTTT.